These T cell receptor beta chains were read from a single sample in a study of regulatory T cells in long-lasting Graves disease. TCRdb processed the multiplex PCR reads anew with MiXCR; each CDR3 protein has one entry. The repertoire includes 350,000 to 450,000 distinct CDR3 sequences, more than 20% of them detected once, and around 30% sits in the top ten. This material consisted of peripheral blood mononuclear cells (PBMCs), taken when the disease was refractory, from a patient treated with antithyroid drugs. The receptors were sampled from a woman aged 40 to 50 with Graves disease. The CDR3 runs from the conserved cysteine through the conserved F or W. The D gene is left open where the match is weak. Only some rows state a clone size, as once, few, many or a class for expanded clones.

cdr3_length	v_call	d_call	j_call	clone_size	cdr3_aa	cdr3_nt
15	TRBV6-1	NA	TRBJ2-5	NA	CASSSLRTGGETQYF	TGTGCCAGCAGCTCTCTAAGGACTGGGGGTGAGACCCAGTACTTC
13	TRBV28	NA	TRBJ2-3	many	CASSLRTTDTQYF	TGTGCCAGCAGTCTACGGACCACAGATACGCAGTATTTT
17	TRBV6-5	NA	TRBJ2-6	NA	CASSYTVQGSGANVLTF	TGTGCCAGCAGTTACACGGTTCAGGGGTCTGGGGCCAACGTCCTGACTTTC
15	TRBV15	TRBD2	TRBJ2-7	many	CATSTSREPSYEQYF	TGTGCCACCAGCACCTCGCGGGAGCCGTCCTACGAGCAGTACTTC
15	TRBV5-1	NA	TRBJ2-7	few	CASSLRDFVGSEQYF	TGCGCCAGCAGCCTTCGGGACTTCGTCGGCTCCGAGCAGTACTTC
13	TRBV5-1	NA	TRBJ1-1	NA	CASSLRVLSEAFF	TGCGCCAGCAGCTTAAGGGTGTTGAGCGAAGCTTTCTTT
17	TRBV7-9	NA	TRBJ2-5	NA	CASSPLVRGAPQETQYF	TGTGCCAGCAGCCCCCTGGTCAGGGGGGCCCCCCAAGAGACCCAGTACTTC
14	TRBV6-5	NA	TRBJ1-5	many	CASSYSGAAQPQHF	TGTGCCAGCAGTTACTCGGGGGCGGCTCAGCCCCAGCATTTT
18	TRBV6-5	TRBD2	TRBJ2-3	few	CASSYRTSGSGPSDTQYF	TGTGCCAGCAGTTATAGAACTAGCGGGAGTGGGCCTTCAGATACGCAGTATTTT
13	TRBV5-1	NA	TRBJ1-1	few	CASSLDGHTEAFF	TGCGCCAGCAGCTTGGATGGGCACACTGAAGCTTTCTTT
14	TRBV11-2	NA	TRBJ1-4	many	CASSLNNLNEKLFF	TGTGCCAGCAGCTTAAACAACCTCAATGAAAAACTGTTTTTT
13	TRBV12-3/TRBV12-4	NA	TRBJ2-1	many	CASSFVRINEQFF	TGTGCCAGCAGTTTTGTTAGGATCAATGAGCAGTTCTTC
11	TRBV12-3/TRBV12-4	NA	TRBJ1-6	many	CASSSGSPLHF	TGTGCCAGCAGTTCCGGTTCACCCCTCCACTTT
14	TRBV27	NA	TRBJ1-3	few	CASSLSFTGLQLNF	TGTGCCAGCAGTTTATCCTTTACGGGCCTCCAATTAAATTTT
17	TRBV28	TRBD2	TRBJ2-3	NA	CASSFSFSGSSADTQYF	TGTGCCAGCAGTTTTTCGTTCAGCGGGAGTTCAGCAGATACGCAGTATTTT
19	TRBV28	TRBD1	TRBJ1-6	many	CASSPPGTGGGSYNSPLHF	TGTGCCAGCAGCCCCCCCGGGACAGGGGGCGGATCCTATAATTCACCCCTCCACTTT
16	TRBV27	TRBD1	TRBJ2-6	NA	CASSPQGAQGANVLTF	TGTGCCAGCAGTCCACAGGGGGCGCAAGGGGCCAACGTCCTGACTTTC
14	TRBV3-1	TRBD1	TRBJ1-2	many	CASSQPTGGYGYTF	TGTGCCAGCAGCCAACCGACAGGGGGCTATGGCTACACCTTC
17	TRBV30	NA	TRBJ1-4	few	CAWSVKMGLATNEKLFF	TGTGCCTGGAGTGTGAAGATGGGACTGGCAACTAATGAAAAACTGTTTTTT
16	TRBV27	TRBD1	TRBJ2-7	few	CASSRKNRDRPYEQYF	TGTGCCAGCAGTCGTAAAAACCGGGACAGGCCTTACGAGCAGTACTTC
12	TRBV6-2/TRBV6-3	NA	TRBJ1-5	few	CASRIRGQPQHF	TGTGCCAGCAGAATCAGGGGTCAGCCCCAGCATTTT
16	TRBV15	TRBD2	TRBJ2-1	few	CATRETTSGRRYEQFF	TGTGCCACCAGAGAGACCACTAGCGGGAGGAGGTATGAGCAGTTCTTC
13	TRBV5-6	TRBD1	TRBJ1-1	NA	CASSWGTGVEAFF	TGTGCCAGCAGCTGGGGGACAGGGGTTGAAGCTTTCTTT
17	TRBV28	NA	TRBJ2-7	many	CASSGGFWGKNPYEQYF	TGTGCCAGCAGCGGGGGTTTCTGGGGCAAGAATCCCTACGAGCAGTACTTC
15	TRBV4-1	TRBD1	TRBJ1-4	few	CASSQSGTGNEKLFF	TGCGCCAGCAGCCAGTCCGGGACAGGGAATGAAAAACTGTTTTTT
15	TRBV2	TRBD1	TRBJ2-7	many	CASSDQGTGGYEQYF	TGTGCCAGCAGTGACCAGGGGACAGGGGGCTACGAGCAGTACTTC
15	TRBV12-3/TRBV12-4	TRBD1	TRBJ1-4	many	CASSLTGGPNEKLFF	TGTGCCAGCAGTTTAACAGGGGGGCCTAATGAAAAACTGTTTTTT
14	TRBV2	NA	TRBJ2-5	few	CASSEKQGGETQYF	TGTGCCAGCAGTGAAAAACAGGGAGGGGAGACCCAGTACTTC
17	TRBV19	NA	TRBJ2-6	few	CATSRAVPSSGANVLTF	TGTGCCACCTCTAGGGCGGTACCGAGCTCTGGGGCCAACGTCCTGACTTTC
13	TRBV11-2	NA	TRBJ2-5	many	CASSRRDQETQYF	TGTGCCAGCAGTCGGCGGGATCAAGAGACCCAGTACTTC
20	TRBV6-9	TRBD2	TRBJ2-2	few	CASSYSLSGTTRANTGELFF	TGTGCCAGCAGTTACTCACTTAGCGGGACGACGAGGGCGAACACCGGGGAGCTGTTTTTT
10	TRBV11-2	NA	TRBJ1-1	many	CASSLNEAFF	TGTGCCAGCAGTCTAAATGAAGCTTTCTTT
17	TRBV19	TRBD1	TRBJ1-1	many	CASSAFGQGVWGTEAFF	TGTGCCAGTAGTGCTTTTGGACAGGGGGTATGGGGAACTGAAGCTTTCTTT
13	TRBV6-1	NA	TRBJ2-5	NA	CAILGLKGRTQYF	TGTGCCATCCTGGGACTTAAGGGGAGGACCCAGTACTTC
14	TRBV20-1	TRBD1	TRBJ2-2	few	CSALGDRNTGELFF	TGCAGTGCCCTGGGGGACAGGAACACCGGGGAGCTGTTTTTT
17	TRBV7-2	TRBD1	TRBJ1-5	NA	CASSRGQGFGGNQPQHF	TGTGCCAGCAGCCGCGGACAGGGGTTCGGGGGCAATCAGCCCCAGCATTTT
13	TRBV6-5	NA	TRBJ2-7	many	CASSYSGQGEQYF	TGTGCCAGCAGTTACTCCGGACAAGGCGAGCAGTACTTC
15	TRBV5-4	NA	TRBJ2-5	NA	CASSPTLGGQETQYF	TGTGCCAGCAGCCCGACTCTAGGGGGCCAAGAGACCCAGTACTTC
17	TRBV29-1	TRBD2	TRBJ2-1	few	CSVKKPAGGSSYNEQFF	TGCAGCGTTAAAAAGCCAGCGGGAGGGAGCTCCTACAATGAGCAGTTCTTC
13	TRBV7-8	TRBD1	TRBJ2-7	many	CASSRDRAYEQYF	TGTGCCAGCAGCCGGGACAGGGCATACGAGCAGTACTTC
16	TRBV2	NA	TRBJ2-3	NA	CASSELKTSITDTQYF	TGTGCCAGCAGTGAACTTAAGACTAGTATCACAGATACGCAGTATTTT
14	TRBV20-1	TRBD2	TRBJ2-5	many	CSANAREGQETQYF	TGCAGTGCTAACGCGAGGGAGGGCCAAGAGACCCAGTACTTC
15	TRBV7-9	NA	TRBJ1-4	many	CASRFGKGKGEKLFF	TGTGCCAGCAGATTTGGAAAAGGCAAGGGTGAAAAACTGTTTTTT
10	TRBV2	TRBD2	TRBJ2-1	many	CASTGLAVFF	TGTGCCAGCACGGGACTAGCAGTGTTCTTC
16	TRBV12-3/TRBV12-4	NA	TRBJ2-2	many	CASSLKAGSETGELFF	TGTGCCAGCAGTTTAAAGGCAGGGTCCGAGACCGGGGAGCTGTTTTTT